A single sample is the source of the 28 T cell receptor beta chains below, sequenced in a study of human T cells and chemical hapten exposure. TCRdb recomputed calls from the RACE reads with MiXCR, one row per CDR3 protein. The repertoire holds about 52,000 distinct CDR3 sequences, approximately 9.9% seen once, with roughly 17% in the top ten. Time point given: patch test 3, about 24 weeks after DPC sensitization. As for treatment: therapeutic diphenylcyclopropenone sensitization with weekly scalp DPC. The specimen was whole blood, collected in connection with sensitization to the hapten diphenylcyclopropenone (DPC). The receptors stem from a woman in her 40s with alopecia areata. Some clones in this sample may be carry-over from other donors' samples.

This clonotype was seen a handful of times. The chain joins TRBV6-6 to TRBJ2-1, with TRBD2 as a possible D gene (6 bases). With 3 bases removed from V and 5 bases from J, the gap between germline ends came to 8 bases. Germline V gene lookup returns CDR1 MNHNY and CDR2 SVGAGI (reference sequence). The CDR3 sequence is 13 residues long. In DNA, the CDR3 is TGTGCCAGCAGTTATAGGAGGGACAATGAGCAGTTCTTC. Protein product: CASSYRRDNEQFF.

This clonotype has just a few counts. The chain uses TRBV7-2 and TRBJ2-7; TRBD1 is a possible D gene (6 bases). Trimming cost V 5 bases and J 0 bases, with 14 bases left between them. The CDR3 loop spans 15 amino acids. Germline V gene data show CDR1 as SGHTA and CDR2 as FQGNSA. In nucleotides, the CDR3 is TGTGCCAGCAGCGAACAGGGTGGGGCCTCCTACGAGCAGTACTTC. Amino acid sequence: CASSEQGGASYEQYF.

This clonotype was found a few times. The chain recombines TRBV6-2 or TRBV6-3 with TRBJ2-7, with 10 bases that match TRBD1. Germline trimming cut 0 bases from V and 6 bases from J; bases unmatched to any gene: 5. The CDR3 spans 15 residues. Germline V lookup: CDR1 MNHEY, CDR2 SVGEGT. CDR3 in amino acids: CASSYSPGQGTEQYF. CDR3 nucleotide sequence: TGTGCCAGCAGTTACTCACCGGGACAGGGGACCGAGCAGTACTTC.

The V call is TRBV7-2, the J call TRBJ2-3; no reliable D call. The CDR3 contains 15 residues. V lost 1 base to trimming and J lost 9 bases, with 17 bases between them. Germline V lookup: CDR1 SGHTA, CDR2 FQGNSA. The CDR3 coding sequence is TGTGCCAGCAGCTTAGACGATTCCCCGGGTCGCACGCAGTATTTT. Protein product: CASSLDDSPGRTQYF.

The table lists this clonotype with many counts. V is TRBV4-1 and J is TRBJ2-5; 11 positions agree with TRBD2. The trim removed 1 base at V and 2 bases at J, leaving 0 bases unmatched. In germline, CDR1 is MGHRA, CDR2 YSYEKL. The CDR3 contains 15 residues. In DNA, the CDR3 is TGCGCCAGCAGCCAAGGACTAGCGGGGCAAGAGACCCAGTACTTC. It specifies CASSQGLAGQETQYF.

This clonotype was recorded at least ten times. DNA of the CDR3: TGTGCCAGCTCACCCAGCCGGGGGGGGGCCCCAGATACGCAGTATTTT. Protein: CASSPSRGGAPDTQYF. The chain links TRBV18 to TRBJ2-3, with 8 bases that match TRBD2. Trimming cost V 3 bases and J 4 bases; bases outside gene matches: 9. The CDR3 is 16 residues long. Germline CDR1 and CDR2: KGHSH and LQKENI.

This clonotype was seen ten or more times. CDR3 in DNA: TGTGCCAGCAGCCGGGACAACACTGAAGCTTTCTTT. It is translated as CASSRDNTEAFF. This chain joins TRBV6-5 and TRBJ1-1, with D possibly matching TRBD1 (5 bases). This CDR3 is built from 12 residues. Between the trimmed V and J ends, which lost 6 bases and 2 bases, there was a span of 7 bases. Germline lookup yields CDR1 MNHEY and CDR2 SVGAGI.

This chain joins TRBV28 and TRBJ1-2, with D perhaps matching TRBD1 (5 bases). The germline gives CDR1 MDHEN, CDR2 SYDVKM. The CDR3 spans 11 residues. V dropped 10 bases and J dropped 5 bases, with 11 bases sitting between them. CDR3 bases: TGTGCCATCTCACAGGTTTATGGCTACACCTTC. It specifies CAISQVYGYTF.

This clonotype has more than one count but fewer than ten. This chain uses TRBV7-9 with TRBJ2-2; no firm D call. The CDR3 has 12 amino acids. The germline V and J ends were trimmed by 1 base and 9 bases, with 6 bases remaining between them. The germline V gene encodes CDR1 SEHNR and CDR2 FQNEAQ (reference sequence). This CDR3 reads CASSLVSWELFF. CDR3 nucleotide sequence: TGTGCCAGCAGCTTAGTTTCCTGGGAGCTGTTTTTT.

This clonotype showed up many times. The chain uses TRBV6-5 and TRBJ2-3; D is possibly TRBD1 (6 bases). The CDR3 totals 13 residues. CDR1 and CDR2 from the germline V gene are MNHEY and SVGAGI. Trimming stripped 6 bases from V and 3 bases from J, with 10 bases between. This CDR3 is CASRAGETDTQYF. The CDR3 DNA reads TGTGCCAGCAGAGCAGGGGAAACAGATACGCAGTATTTT.

This clonotype was detected only a few times. The chain carries TRBV4-1 and TRBJ2-5; no reliable D call. Germline assignment: CDR1 MGHRA and CDR2 YSYEKL. CDR3 length equals 17 residues. V was clipped by 3 bases and J by 1 base, with 18 bases between them. The CDR3 DNA is TGCGCCAGCAGCCACAACGCCGGCGGTGATTCCCAAGAGACCCAGTACTTC. Translating gives CASSHNAGGDSQETQYF.

On this clonotype: Given a much more abundant clone one base away, this may be a read error. This chain links TRBV19 with TRBJ1-2; D remains ambiguous. CDR3 length: 13 amino acids. The germline V gene has CDR1 LNHDA and CDR2 SQIVND (reference sequence). For the CDR3, the DNA is TGTGTCAGTAGTATGCTTTCTAACTATGGCTACACCTTC. This gives the protein CVSSMLSNYGYTF.

This clonotype appeared a few times. The chain recombines TRBV20-1 with TRBJ1-6, with D maybe TRBD1 (5 bases). Germline V gene sequence: CDR1 DFQATT, CDR2 SNEGSKA (reference sequence). The germline V and J ends were trimmed by 2 bases and 0 bases, with 11 bases remaining between them. CDR3 length equals 16 residues. The chain's CDR3 is CSARQGADSYNSPLHF. DNA of the CDR3: TGCAGTGCTAGACAGGGAGCCGACTCCTATAATTCACCCCTCCACTTT.

This clonotype was seen a few times. This chain links TRBV14 with TRBJ2-5, with 11 bases fitting TRBD2. Germline V gives CDR1 SGHDN, CDR2 FVKESK. V lost 7 bases to trimming and J lost 5 bases; unmatched junction nucleotides: 12. The CDR3 is 16 residues long. The CDR3 loop is CASTPGTSGPPETQYF. The CDR3 coding sequence is TGTGCCAGCACCCCGGGGACTAGCGGCCCCCCTGAGACCCAGTACTTC.

This clonotype was found many times. The chain uses TRBV10-3 and TRBJ1-1; 7 nucleotides line up with TRBD1. Germline CDR1 reads ENHRY; CDR2 reads SYGVKD. Trimming cost V 7 bases and J 1 base; bases outside gene matches: 6. The CDR3 is 14 residues long. As DNA, the CDR3 is TGTGCCATCACCCCGACAGGGCCGAACACTGAAGCTTTCTTT. It encodes CAITPTGPNTEAFF.

This clonotype was recorded a few times. This sequence joins TRBV18 and TRBJ1-4; no definite D call. This CDR3 spans 15 amino acids. V shed 0 bases and J shed 0 bases, with 5 bases lying between them. Germline CDR1 is KGHSH and CDR2 is LQKENI. The chain's CDR3 is CASSPPGSTNEKLFF. The CDR3 DNA reads as TGTGCCAGCTCACCACCGGGGTCAACTAATGAAAAACTGTTTTTT.

This clonotype was detected ten times or more. The chain couples TRBV5-1 to TRBJ2-2; 9 nucleotides match TRBD1. With V trimmed by 5 bases and J by 1 base, 6 bases remained unmatched. Germline CDR1 is SGHRS and CDR2 is YFSETQ. The CDR3 has 16 residues. CDR3 region: CASSSTGQGNTGELFF. CDR3 in DNA: TGCGCCAGCAGTTCAACGGGACAGGGGAACACCGGGGAGCTGTTTTTT.

This chain joins TRBV5-3 and TRBJ2-5; possible D gene TRBD1, 6 bases. TRBV5-3 belongs to the ORF category, with a function that is uncertain. Trimming cost V 2 bases and J 5 bases, with 28 bases left between them. CDR3 length equals 19 residues. This chain's CDR3 is CARSFGTIRRGFGPETQYF. The CDR3 DNA reads TGTGCCAGAAGCTTTGGGACAATTCGCAGGGGTTTCGGTCCGGAGACCCAGTACTTC.

This clonotype showed up many times. The chain uses TRBV7-9 and TRBJ1-5; D remains ambiguous. The CDR3 contains 17 residues. Per germline, CDR1 SEHNR and CDR2 FQNEAQ (reference sequence). V was trimmed by 0 bases and J by 2 bases, leaving 14 bases between them. This chain's CDR3 is CASSLALGNRGNQPQHF. The DNA of the CDR3 is TGTGCCAGCAGCTTAGCGTTAGGCAATAGAGGCAATCAGCCCCAGCATTTT.

This clonotype has a count of ten or more. The rearrangement links TRBV18 to TRBJ2-1; TRBD1 aligns across 7 bases. With V trimmed by 0 bases and J by 0 bases, 5 bases remained unmatched. This CDR3 is built from 17 residues. Germline lookup yields CDR1 KGHSH and CDR2 LQKENI. CDR3 in DNA: TGTGCCAGCTCACCACCCCAGGGACAGAGCTCCTACAATGAGCAGTTCTTC. It is translated as CASSPPQGQSSYNEQFF.

This clonotype showed up just a few times. This rearrangement joins TRBV9 to TRBJ2-7; TRBD2 is a possible D gene (5 bases). V shed 2 bases and J shed 7 bases, with 19 bases lying between them. CDR3 length: 15 residues. The germline V gene has CDR1 SGDLS and CDR2 YYNGEE. The CDR3 coding sequence is TGTGCCAGCAGCGTTACGACGGGGATGCTCGGAGAGCAGTACTTC. Its translation: CASSVTTGMLGEQYF.

This clonotype has a count of ten or more. The chain carries TRBV5-1 and TRBJ2-5; 7 bases map to TRBD2. Germline CDR1 reads SGHRS; CDR2 reads YFSETQ. CDR3 length equals 15 residues. V lost 0 bases and J lost 4; bases outside the gene matches: 6. The CDR3 sequence is CASSLGLADVETQYF. The CDR3 DNA sequence: TGCGCCAGCAGCTTGGGGCTAGCGGATGTAGAGACCCAGTACTTC.

This clonotype showed up just a few times. V and J are TRBV4-1 and TRBJ1-2, with TRBD1 as a possible D gene (6 bases). The germline CDR1 and CDR2 sequences are MGHRA and YSYEKL. The V end was cut by 4 bases, the J end by 8 bases, with 17 bases between. The CDR3 runs 14 residues. The CDR3 nucleotides are TGCGCCAGCAGCCCGGCGGGGGGCGCTTGGGGCTACACCTTC. Translation gives CASSPAGGAWGYTF.

The chain has TRBV28 and TRBJ2-7; 7 positions match TRBD1. The CDR3 is 14 amino acids. Germline V gene sequence: CDR1 MDHEN, CDR2 SYDVKM. J gave up 2 bases and V 5 bases, and 6 bases lay outside the gene matches. For the CDR3, the DNA is TGTGCCAGCAGTCCTCCGGGACAGACCTACGAGCAGTACTTC. It translates to CASSPPGQTYEQYF.

This clonotype was counted between two and nine times. V usage is TRBV24-1 and J usage is TRBJ2-5; perhaps TRBD2 as D (5 bases). The CDR3 runs to 15 residues. V shed 7 bases and J shed 2 bases, with 16 bases lying between them. Germline V gene data show CDR1 as KGHDR and CDR2 as SFDVKD. CDR3 in amino acids: CATSKSGEVQETQYF. CDR3 bases: TGTGCCACCAGCAAGAGCGGAGAAGTACAAGAGACCCAGTACTTC.

The genes are TRBV7-9 and TRBJ2-3, with D unclear. The germline CDR1 and CDR2 sequences are SEHNR and FQNEAQ (reference sequence). The CDR3 contains 15 residues. V dropped 2 bases and J dropped 2 bases, with 11 bases sitting between them. For the CDR3, the DNA is TGTGCCAGCAGCTTACCAGGTCCCCCCACAGATACGCAGTATTTT. It translates to CASSLPGPPTDTQYF.

The chain carries TRBV6-6 and TRBJ2-7; 9 bases agree with TRBD1. The CDR3 covers 14 residues. V was pared by 4 bases and J by 3 bases, with 4 bases of the junction left unmatched. Germline CDR1 reads MNHNY; CDR2 reads SVGAGI (reference sequence). The CDR3: CASSSLDRGYEQYF. The CDR3 nucleotides are TGTGCCAGCAGTTCCTTGGACAGGGGCTACGAGCAGTACTTC.

The sample holds many counts of this clonotype. The gene calls are TRBV4-1 and TRBJ1-6, with D uncertain. The CDR3 length is 12 residues. Between the trimmed V and J ends, which lost 1 base and 8 bases, there was a span of 3 bases. From germline, CDR1 is MGHRA and CDR2 YSYEKL. The CDR3 is CASSQGDSPLHF. The CDR3 DNA follows: TGCGCCAGCAGCCAAGGGGATTCACCCCTCCACTTT.